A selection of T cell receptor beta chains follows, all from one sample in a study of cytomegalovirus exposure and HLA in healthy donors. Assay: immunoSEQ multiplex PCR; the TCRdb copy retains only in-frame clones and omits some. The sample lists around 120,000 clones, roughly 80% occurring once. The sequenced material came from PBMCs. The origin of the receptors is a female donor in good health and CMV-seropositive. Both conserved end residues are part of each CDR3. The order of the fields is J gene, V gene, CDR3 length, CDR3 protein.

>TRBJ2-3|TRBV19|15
CASSPGTGRLLDQYF
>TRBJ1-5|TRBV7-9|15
CASSSGQGGNQPQHF
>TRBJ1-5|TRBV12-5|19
CASGLGPRRDILCNQPQHF
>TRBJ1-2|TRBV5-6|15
CASSLGDRGPYGYTF
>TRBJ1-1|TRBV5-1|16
CASSLGSTGPNTEAFF
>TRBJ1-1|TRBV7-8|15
CASSYRTGKNTEAFF
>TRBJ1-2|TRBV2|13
CASSEESPYGYTF
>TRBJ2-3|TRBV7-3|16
CASSEGLAGGTDTQYF
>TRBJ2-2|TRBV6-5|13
CASYRGRTGELFF
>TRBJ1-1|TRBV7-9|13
CASSFFQGTEAFF
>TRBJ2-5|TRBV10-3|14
CAISSPSGQETQYF
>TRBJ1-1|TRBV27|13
CASSPIGSTEAFF
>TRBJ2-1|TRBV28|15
CASSQAGSPYNEQFF
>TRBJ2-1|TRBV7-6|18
CASRYGGGPLYSYNEQFF
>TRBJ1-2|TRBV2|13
CASRLGGTYGYTF
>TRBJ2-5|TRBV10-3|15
CAISEGSGGRETQYF
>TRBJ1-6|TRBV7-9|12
CATEGQGSPLHF
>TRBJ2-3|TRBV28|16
CASSLAGKSSTDTQYF
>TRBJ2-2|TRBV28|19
CASSYQPGQGGPNTGELFF
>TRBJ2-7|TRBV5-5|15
CASSPGVGRSYEQYF
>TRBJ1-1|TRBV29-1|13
CSVRQGANTEAFF
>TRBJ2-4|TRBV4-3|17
CASSQVGTSGFPGIQYF
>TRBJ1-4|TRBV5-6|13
CASSPQAGEIMFF
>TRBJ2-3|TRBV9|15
CASSDRVDQKDTQYF
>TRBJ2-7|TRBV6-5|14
CASSYILQGDEQYF
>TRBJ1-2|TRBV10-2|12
CATHPGNYGYTF
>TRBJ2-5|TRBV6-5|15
CASSYGRGAQETQYF
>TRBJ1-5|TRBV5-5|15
CASSLAGYSNQPQHF
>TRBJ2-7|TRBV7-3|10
CASSLQGQYF
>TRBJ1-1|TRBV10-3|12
CAISDQNTEAFF
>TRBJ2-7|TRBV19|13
CASSMAVAYEQYF
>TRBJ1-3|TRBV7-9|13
CAGTGGERNTIYF
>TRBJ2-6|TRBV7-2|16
CASSLGAGPGANVLTF
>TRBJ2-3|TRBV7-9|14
CASSLLKTGDTQYF
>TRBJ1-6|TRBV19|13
CASSEFLDSPLHF
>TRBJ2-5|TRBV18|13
CASSPTEGEAQYF
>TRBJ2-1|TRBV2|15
CASSESRSSYNEQFF
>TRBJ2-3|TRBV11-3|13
CASSLNRADTQYF
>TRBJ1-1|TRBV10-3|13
CAISESSDTEAFF
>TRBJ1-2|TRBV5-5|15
CASSPTGGTNYGYTF
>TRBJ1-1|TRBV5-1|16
CASSLLLGQANTEAFF
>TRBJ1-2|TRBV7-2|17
CASSLVGTVIANYGYTF
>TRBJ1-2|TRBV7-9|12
CASSSGLPSYTF
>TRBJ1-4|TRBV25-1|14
CASSADRRNEKLFF
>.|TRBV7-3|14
CASSLNGGTYEQYF
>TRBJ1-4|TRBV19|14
CASSMGQINEKLFF
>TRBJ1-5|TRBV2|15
CASSQEQGANQPQHF
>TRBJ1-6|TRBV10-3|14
CAISAAGVNSPLHF
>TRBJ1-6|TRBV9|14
CASSAGQGATPLHF
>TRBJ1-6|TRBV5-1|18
CASSYQTRDRSFNSPLHF
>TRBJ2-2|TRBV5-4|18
CASSILVGASGGPGELFF